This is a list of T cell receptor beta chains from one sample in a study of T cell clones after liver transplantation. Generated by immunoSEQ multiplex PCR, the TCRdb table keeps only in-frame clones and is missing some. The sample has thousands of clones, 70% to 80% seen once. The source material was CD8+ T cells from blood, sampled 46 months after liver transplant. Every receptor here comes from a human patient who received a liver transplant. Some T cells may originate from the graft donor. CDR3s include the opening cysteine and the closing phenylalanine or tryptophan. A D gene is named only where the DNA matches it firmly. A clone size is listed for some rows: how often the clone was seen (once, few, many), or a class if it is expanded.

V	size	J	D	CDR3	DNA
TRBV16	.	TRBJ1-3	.	CASSQLGGTSGNTIYF	TGTGCCAGCAGCCAATTAGGGGGGACATCTGGAAACACCATATATTTT
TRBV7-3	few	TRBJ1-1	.	CASSLWTVMNTEAFF	TGTGCCAGCAGCTTATGGACGGTCATGAACACTGAAGCTTTCTTT
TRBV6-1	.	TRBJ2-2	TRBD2	CASSELAGANTGELFF	TGTGCCAGCAGTGAATTAGCGGGCGCGAACACCGGGGAGCTGTTTTTT
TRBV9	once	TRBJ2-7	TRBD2	CASSVGDTREWASYEQYF	TGTGCCAGCAGCGTAGGGGATACGCGGGAGTGGGCTTCCTACGAGCAGTACTTC
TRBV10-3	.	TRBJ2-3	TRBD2	CAIQRGLAGGNTDTQYF	TGTGCCATACAAAGAGGACTAGCGGGAGGTAACACAGATACGCAGTATTTT
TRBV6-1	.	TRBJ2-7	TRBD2	CASRGGRDTYEQYF	TGTGCCAGCAGGGGCGGGAGGGATACCTACGAGCAGTACTTC
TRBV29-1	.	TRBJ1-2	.	CSVPPGPGGYTF	TGCAGCGTACCCCCGGGGCCAGGGGGCTACACCTTC
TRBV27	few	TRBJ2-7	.	CATNSGPLGEQYF	TGTGCCACCAACTCCGGGCCCTTAGGCGAGCAGTACTTC
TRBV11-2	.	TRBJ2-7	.	CASSLQDSYEQYF	TGTGCCAGCAGCTTACAGGACTCCTACGAGCAGTACTTC
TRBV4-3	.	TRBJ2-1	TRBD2	CASSQMVVTSGRHNEQFF	TGCGCCAGCAGCCAAATGGTGGTGACTAGCGGGAGACACAATGAGCAGTTCTTC
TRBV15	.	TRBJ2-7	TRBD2	CATSRESSGSNEQYF	TGTGCCACCAGCAGAGAAAGTAGCGGGAGTAACGAGCAGTACTTC
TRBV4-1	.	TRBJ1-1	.	CASSQDHRSEAFF	TGCGCCAGCAGCCAAGATCACAGGTCTGAAGCTTTCTTT
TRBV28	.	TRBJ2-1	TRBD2	CASRDGTSGTYNEQFF	TGTGCCAGCAGGGACGGGACTAGCGGGACCTACAATGAGCAGTTCTTC
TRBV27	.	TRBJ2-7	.	CASSLGGPSYEQYF	TGTGCCAGCAGTTTAGGCGGGCCCTCCTACGAGCAGTACTTC
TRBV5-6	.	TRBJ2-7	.	CASTLPGTAQYF	TGTGCCAGCACCCTTCCCGGGACGGCGCAGTACTTC
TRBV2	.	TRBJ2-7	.	CATQTQDRADYEQYF	TGTGCCACCCAAACCCAGGACAGAGCGGACTACGAGCAGTACTTC
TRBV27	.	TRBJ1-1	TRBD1	CASSLTGVLTEAFF	TGTGCCAGCAGCTTAACAGGGGTTCTCACTGAAGCTTTCTTT
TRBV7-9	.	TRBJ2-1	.	CASSRNNEQFF	TGTGCCAGCAGCAGAAACAATGAGCAGTTCTTC
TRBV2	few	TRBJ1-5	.	CASSEAGGRQPQHF	TGTGCCAGCAGTGAGGCGGGGGGGCGTCAGCCCCAGCATTTT
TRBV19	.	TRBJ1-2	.	CASSIGPADYGYTF	TGTGCCAGTAGTATCGGTCCGGCAGACTATGGCTACACCTTC
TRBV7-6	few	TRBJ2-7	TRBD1	CASSPGVGTGSYEQYF	TGTGCCAGCAGCCCTGGTGTAGGGACAGGGTCCTACGAGCAGTACTTC
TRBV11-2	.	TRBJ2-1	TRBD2	CASSLVAGGRVGEQFF	TGTGCCAGCAGCTTAGTAGCGGGAGGCCGTGTGGGTGAGCAGTTCTTC
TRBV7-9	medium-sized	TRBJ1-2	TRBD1	CASSPRDRPEIANYGYTF	TGTGCCAGCAGCCCCCGGGACAGGCCCGAGATAGCTAACTATGGCTACACCTTC
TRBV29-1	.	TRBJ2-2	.	CSVDSPRGELFF	TGCAGCGTTGACAGTCCCAGAGGGGAGCTGTTTTTT
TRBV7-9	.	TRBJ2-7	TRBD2	CASSLALAGGNYEQYF	TGTGCCAGCAGCTTAGCACTCGCGGGAGGAAACTACGAGCAGTACTTC
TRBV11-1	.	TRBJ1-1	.	CASSFSPLNTEAFF	TGTGCCAGCAGCTTCTCCCCCTTGAACACTGAAGCTTTCTTT
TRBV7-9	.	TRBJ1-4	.	CASSSRAQPGTNEKLFF	TGTGCCAGCAGCTCGCGGGCCCAGCCAGGGACTAATGAAAAACTGTTTTTT
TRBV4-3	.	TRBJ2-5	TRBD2	CASSRGVAGGQRETQYF	TGCGCCAGCAGCCGAGGAGTAGCGGGAGGGCAGAGAGAGACCCAGTACTTC
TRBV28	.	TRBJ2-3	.	CASGGGTWMSDTQYF	TGTGCCAGCGGTGGAGGGACATGGATGTCAGATACGCAGTATTTT
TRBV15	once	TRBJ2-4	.	CATSFGRAKNIQYF	TGTGCCACCAGCTTCGGGAGAGCCAAAAACATTCAGTACTTC
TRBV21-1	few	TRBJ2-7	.	CASSKVGQRDYEQYF	TGTGCCAGCAGCAAAGTAGGACAGAGGGACTACGAGCAGTACTTC
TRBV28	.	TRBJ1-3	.	CASILHLPPGSGNTIYF	TGTGCCAGCATTCTACACCTGCCTCCAGGCTCTGGAAACACCATATATTTT
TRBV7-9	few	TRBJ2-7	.	CASSQGGTAYEQYF	TGTGCCAGCAGTCAAGGGGGAACAGCCTACGAGCAGTACTTC
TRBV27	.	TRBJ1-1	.	CASSSLGTAVGHTEAFF	TGTGCCAGCAGTTCCCTCGGGACGGCTGTCGGGCACACTGAAGCTTTCTTT
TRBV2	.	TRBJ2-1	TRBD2	CASSLRLAGVSYNEQFF	TGTGCCAGCAGTCTTAGACTAGCGGGAGTATCCTACAATGAGCAGTTCTTC
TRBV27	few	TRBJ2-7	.	CASSPADTFYYEQYF	TGTGCCAGCAGTCCGGCGGACACGTTCTACTACGAGCAGTACTTC
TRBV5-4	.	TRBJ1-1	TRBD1	CASSSGQGDLMNTEAFF	TGTGCCAGCAGCTCCGGACAGGGGGACCTCATGAACACTGAAGCTTTCTTT
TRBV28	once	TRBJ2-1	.	CASSGLYRAREQFF	TGTGCCAGCAGTGGCCTTTACAGGGCGAGGGAGCAGTTCTTC
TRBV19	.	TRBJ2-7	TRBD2	CASSIMAGGTYEQYF	TGTGCCAGTAGTATAATGGCGGGAGGAACCTACGAGCAGTACTTC
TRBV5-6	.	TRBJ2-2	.	CASSLGNGELFF	TGTGCCAGCAGCTTGGGCAACGGGGAGCTGTTTTTT
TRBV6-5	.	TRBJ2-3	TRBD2	CASSLFGGRIDTQYF	TGTGCCAGCAGCCTCTTTGGCGGGAGGATTGATACGCAGTATTTT
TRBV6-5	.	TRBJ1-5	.	CASRYRQVTNQPQHF	TGTGCCAGCAGATACCGACAGGTCACCAATCAGCCCCAGCATTTT
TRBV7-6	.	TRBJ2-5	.	CASSPEGETQYF	TGTGCCAGCAGCCCAGAGGGGGAGACCCAGTACTTC
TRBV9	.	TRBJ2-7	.	CASSGKGNSYEQYF	TGCGCCAGCAGCGGTAAGGGTAATTCCTACGAGCAGTACTTC
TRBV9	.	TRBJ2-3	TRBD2	CASRPSGRASDTQYF	TGTGCCAGCAGACCTAGCGGGAGGGCCTCAGATACGCAGTATTTT
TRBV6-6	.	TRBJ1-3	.	CASSYRDQDTIYF	TGTGCCAGCAGTTATCGGGATCAGGACACCATATATTTT
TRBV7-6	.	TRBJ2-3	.	CASSRMGDSTDTQYF	TGTGCCAGCAGTCGGATGGGCGATAGCACAGATACGCAGTATTTT
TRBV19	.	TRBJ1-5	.	CASSPGGVWPQHF	TGTGCCAGTAGCCCAGGAGGGGTATGGCCCCAGCATTTT
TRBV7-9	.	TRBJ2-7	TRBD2	CASSAGGSGSYEQYF	TGTGCCAGCAGCGCCGGGGGGAGCGGGAGCTACGAGCAGTACTTC
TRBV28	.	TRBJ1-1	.	CASSLRRTEAFF	TGTGCCAGCAGTTTAAGGAGGACTGAAGCTTTCTTT
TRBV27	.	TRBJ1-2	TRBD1	CASSLSTGTGYGYTF	TGTGCCAGCAGTTTATCTACCGGGACAGGATATGGCTACACCTTC
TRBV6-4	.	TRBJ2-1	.	CASSPIPGDEQFF	TGTGCCAGCAGTCCCATTCCGGGGGATGAGCAGTTCTTC
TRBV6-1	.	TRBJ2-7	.	CASSEGASYEQYF	TGTGCCAGCAGTGAGGGGGCTAGCTACGAGCAGTACTTC
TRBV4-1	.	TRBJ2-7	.	CASSLTPGIQYF	TGCGCCAGCAGCCTAACCCCCGGGATCCAGTACTTC
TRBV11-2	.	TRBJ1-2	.	CASSFLGNGYTF	TGTGCCAGCAGCTTCCTGGGGAATGGCTACACCTTC
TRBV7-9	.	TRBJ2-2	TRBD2	CASSARLAGSTGELFF	TGTGCCAGCAGCGCTCGTCTAGCGGGTTCCACCGGGGAGCTGTTTTTT
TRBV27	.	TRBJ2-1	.	CASSLLQGGDEQFF	TGTGCCAGCAGTTTATTGCAGGGAGGAGATGAGCAGTTCTTC
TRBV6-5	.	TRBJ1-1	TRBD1	CASRAGTATGTEAFF	TGTGCCAGCAGGGCCGGGACAGCAACGGGCACTGAAGCTTTCTTT
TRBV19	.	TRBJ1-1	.	CASSPGTRNTEAFF	TGTGCCAGTAGCCCCGGGACAAGGAACACTGAAGCTTTCTTT